These 22 T cell receptor beta chains were sequenced from one sample in a study of a mutant IDH1 vaccine in newly diagnosed glioma. Noted time point: week 11, during vaccination. Every vaccination contained 300 ug of the mutant IDH1 20-mer peptide and was paired with topical imiquimod. Some clones are missing from TCRdb's copy, which holds only in-frame ones; the method was immunoSEQ multiplex PCR. The repertoire holds 110,000 or so clones, with roughly nine tenths as singletons. These receptors have no identified antigens. The source material was PBMCs, sampled from a glioma patient whose treatment included an IDH1 peptide vaccine. All receptors derive from a woman in her 50s with glioma.

This chain joins TRBV19 and TRBJ1-5; perhaps TRBD1 as D (6 bases). V was clipped by 1 base and J by 9 bases, with 13 bases between them. The CDR3 loop spans 14 amino acids. Per the germline V gene, CDR1 is LNHDA and CDR2 is SQIVND (reference sequence). The CDR3 DNA reads TGTGCCAGTAGTATAGCCTTGACAGGTTCGCCCCAGCATTTT. Its protein is CASSIALTGSPQHF.

The chain links TRBV27 to TRBJ1-1; TRBD1 aligns across 7 bases. Germline CDR1 MNHEY, CDR2 SMNVEV (reference sequence). The CDR3 sequence is 14 residues long. V lost 6 bases and J lost 3; bases outside the gene matches: 7. In DNA, the CDR3 is TGTGCCAGCAGATTAGGGGGCTGGGACACTGAAGCTTTCTTT. Translating it yields CASRLGGWDTEAFF.

The chain uses TRBV5-5 and TRBJ2-1, with 8 bases aligning to TRBD1. Germline values: CDR1 SGHKS, CDR2 YYEKEE (reference sequence). V gave up 4 bases and J gave up 7 bases; unmatched junction bases: 10. The CDR3 is 15 amino acids. The CDR3 loop reads CASSVDQGAGNEQFF. The CDR3 nucleotides are TGTGCCAGCAGCGTCGACCAGGGGGCGGGGAATGAGCAGTTCTTC.

V and J are TRBV2 and TRBJ1-6; D remains ambiguous. Trimming shortened V by 7 bases and J by 0 bases, and 10 bases separated the two germline ends. The CDR3 extends over 15 amino acids. CDR1 SNHLY and CDR2 FYNNEI come from the germline V gene. Written as DNA, the CDR3 is TGTGCCAGCAAACCCGGGAGCTCCTATAATTCACCCCTCCACTTT. It encodes CASKPGSSYNSPLHF.

CDR3 coding DNA: TGTGCCAGCAGTTTCCGGGCTGCGAATTCACCCCTCCACTTT. Translated, it gives CASSFRAANSPLHF. The rearrangement links TRBV27 to TRBJ1-6; no clear D gene. Trimming removed 3 bases at V and 7 bases at J, with 10 bases between. The CDR3 spans 14 residues. Germline CDR1 MNHEY, CDR2 SMNVEV (reference sequence).

The chain joins TRBV7-6 to TRBJ2-7; D is uncertain. V lost 0 bases to trimming and J lost 4 bases, with 10 bases between them. Germline CDR1 and CDR2: SGHVS and FNYEAQ. The CDR3 extends over 14 amino acids. The CDR3 nucleotides read TGTGCCAGCAGCTTAGCCTCTCTTTCTTACGAGCAGTACTTC. Its translation is CASSLASLSYEQYF.

The chain combines TRBV19 with TRBJ2-1; tentative D call: TRBD1 (6 bases). Per germline, CDR1 LNHDA and CDR2 SQIVND (reference sequence). V gave up 8 bases and J gave up 3 bases, with 11 bases separating them. This CDR3 has 13 residues. The CDR3 loop is CASGTGSYNEQFF. The CDR3 nucleotides read TGTGCCAGTGGAACAGGGAGCTACAATGAGCAGTTCTTC.

V and J are TRBV5-6 and TRBJ2-5; 7 bases line up with TRBD1. The length of the CDR3 is 15 residues. Germline V lookup: CDR1 SGHDT, CDR2 YYEEEE. Trimming took 4 bases from V and 4 from J; bases not matched to a gene: 10. CDR3 sequence reads: CASSQLDRLGETQYF. In DNA form, the CDR3 reads TGTGCCAGCAGCCAACTGGACAGGTTGGGAGAGACCCAGTACTTC.

The genes are TRBV2 and TRBJ2-7; no reliable D call. The V gene lost 1 base and the J gene lost 6 bases, with 4 bases spanning the gap. The CDR3 is 11 amino acids. Germline CDR1 reads SNHLY; CDR2 reads FYNNEI. The CDR3 here is CASSEGGEQYF. Written as DNA, the CDR3 is TGTGCCAGCAGTGAAGGGGGCGAGCAGTACTTC.

The rearrangement joins TRBV6-5 to TRBJ1-6; 8 bases agree with TRBD1. Per the germline V gene, CDR1 is MNHEY and CDR2 is SVGAGI. V gave up 5 bases and J gave up 7 bases; unmatched junction bases: 4. The CDR3 has 14 residues. CDR3 DNA sequence: TGTGCCAGCAGTAGCGACAGGGGAAATTCACCCCTCCACTTT. The encoded protein is CASSSDRGNSPLHF.

This clone was detected once. This chain connects TRBV9 to TRBJ1-2; no reliable D call. The V and J ends lost 2 bases and 1 base respectively, with 6 bases between them. The CDR3 has 13 amino acids. Germline V gives CDR1 SGDLS, CDR2 YYNGEE. The CDR3 region is CASSVDGNYGYTF. The CDR3 region has the DNA TGTGCCAGCAGCGTTGACGGTAACTATGGCTACACCTTC.

There are many counts of this clone. CDR3 sequence (DNA): TGTGCCAGCAGCCTCATGACTAGCGGGCCTGGAAATGAGCAGTTCTTC. It is translated as CASSLMTSGPGNEQFF. This chain joins TRBV7-8 and TRBJ2-1, with 10 bases fitting TRBD2. Per the germline V gene, CDR1 is SGHVS and CDR2 is FQNEAQ. The CDR3 runs to 16 residues. The ends lost 5 bases at V and 7 bases at J; junction bases unmatched: 11.

This chain uses TRBV23-1 with TRBJ1-2; D unclear. TRBV23-1 qualifies as an ORF whose function is uncertain. This CDR3 has 16 residues. Trimming removed 2 bases at V and 7 bases at J, with 20 bases between. CDR3 nucleotides: TGCGCCAGCAGTCAAGCCCGGAGCTGGCGTCGGGTTGGCTACACCTTC. Its protein product is CASSQARSWRRVGYTF.

This chain joins TRBV7-9 and TRBJ2-1; no definite D call. Trimming stripped 5 bases from V and 9 bases from J, with 14 bases between. Looked up from germline, CDR1 is SEHNR and CDR2 is FQNEAQ (reference sequence). This CDR3 has 13 residues. The DNA of the CDR3 is TGTGCCAGCAGCCATTCTCGTGTTATTGAGCAGTTCTTC. Residues: CASSHSRVIEQFF. Based on the CDR3 plus reference TRBV7-9 and TRBJ2-1, the full variable domain is DTGVSQNPRHKITKRGQNVTFRCDPISEHNRLYWYRQTLGQGPEFLTYFQNEAQLEKSRLLSDRFSAERPKGSFSTLEIQRTEQGDSAMYLCASSHSRVIEQFFGPGTRLTVL.

J is TRBJ1-1 and V is TRBV4-1; possibly TRBD1 for D (6 bases). V lost 0 bases and J 3 bases, leaving 14 bases between the germline ends. Germline loops: CDR1 MGHRA, CDR2 YSYEKL. CDR3 length equals 16 residues. The CDR3 reads CASSQDQTGRDTEAFF. In DNA, the CDR3 is TGCGCCAGCAGCCAAGATCAAACAGGGAGGGACACTGAAGCTTTCTTT.

This clone was picked up a small number of times. The J gene is TRBJ2-3, the V gene TRBV27; 9 bases agree with TRBD2. The CDR3 length is 16 residues. The V gene end was trimmed by 5 bases and the J gene end by 1 base; junction bases not matched to a gene: 7. The germline V gene encodes CDR1 MNHEY and CDR2 SMNVEV (reference sequence). CDR3 sequence reads: CASSPIAGVRTDTQYF. The CDR3 DNA sequence: TGTGCCAGCAGTCCGATAGCGGGAGTTCGCACAGATACGCAGTATTTT.

This clone was counted only a few times. The CDR3 protein is CASSRDLGTQYF. The CDR3 coding sequence is TGTGCCAGCAGCCGTGATTTAGGGACCCAGTACTTC. The V call is TRBV7-9, the J call TRBJ2-5; D is ambiguous. The V end was cut by 5 bases, the J end by 7 bases, with 11 bases between. The CDR3 covers 12 residues. Germline values: CDR1 SEHNR, CDR2 FQNEAQ (reference sequence).

In its sample, this clone was seen a few times. This rearrangement joins TRBV19 to TRBJ2-5; perhaps TRBD1 as D (5 bases). In germline, CDR1 is LNHDA, CDR2 SQIVND (reference sequence). This CDR3 region has 13 residues. V was cut by 5 bases and J by 1 base, with 8 bases left in between. This chain's CDR3 is CASSPRVQETQYF. The CDR3 nucleotides are TGTGCCAGTAGTCCCAGGGTCCAAGAGACCCAGTACTTC.

This clone was seen a single time. This chain links TRBV6-5 with TRBJ2-7, with D perhaps TRBD2 (5 bases). There are 13 residues in the CDR3. Germline-derived CDR1 and CDR2 are MNHEY and SVGAGI. V dropped 2 bases and J dropped 2 bases, with 7 bases sitting between them. CDR3 protein: CASSYARAYEQYF. As DNA, the CDR3 is TGTGCCAGCAGTTACGCGAGGGCCTACGAGCAGTACTTC.

The chain links TRBV7-8 to TRBJ2-7; D gene unclear. The V and J ends lost 5 bases and 3 bases respectively, with 17 bases between them. CDR1 is SGHVS, CDR2 FQNEAQ, per germline. The CDR3 has 15 amino acids. CDR3 in amino acids: CASSQSWGSYYEQYF. The CDR3 DNA reads TGTGCCAGCAGCCAGTCTTGGGGATCCTACTACGAGCAGTACTTC. Supplemented by reference TRBV7-8 and TRBJ2-7, the full variable domain reads GAGVSQSPRYKVAKRGQDVALRCDPISGHVSLFWYQQALGQGPEFLTYFQNEAQLDKSGLPSDRFFAERPEGSVSTLKIQRTQQEDSAVYLCASSQSWGSYYEQYFGPGTRLTVT.

This chain uses TRBV18 with TRBJ1-1, with 8 bases aligning to TRBD1. J was trimmed by 7 bases and V by 6 bases; bases with no gene match: 7. The germline CDR1 and CDR2 sequences are KGHSH and LQKENI. CDR3 length: 13 residues. The CDR3 nucleotides are TGTGCCAGCTCCGCCGACAGGGGCAATGAAGCTTTCTTT. Translating it yields CASSADRGNEAFF.

The chain is built from TRBV15 and TRBJ1-4, with D possibly matching TRBD1 (5 bases). With 0 bases removed from V and 7 bases from J, the gap between germline ends came to 12 bases. Looked up from germline, CDR1 is LNHNV and CDR2 is YYDKDF (reference sequence). CDR3 length equals 15 residues. The chain's CDR3 is CATSRDLGEGEKLFF. In DNA, the CDR3 is TGTGCCACCAGCAGAGATCTGGGGGAGGGTGAAAAACTGTTTTTT.